These 16 T cell receptor beta chains came from one sample sequenced in a study of blood T cells in healthy people across ages. Next came a second PCR, run for about 6 to 12 cycles, which used a sample-barcoded 5' primer along with a J-beta primer mix. TCRdb itself ran the 5' RACE reads through MiXCR, one entry per CDR3 protein. The sample consists of hundreds of thousands of distinct CDR3 sequences, around 21% of them appearing once. The source material was blood. The receptors were sampled from a man in his 70s in good health.

The J gene is TRBJ2-5, the V gene TRBV20-1, with TRBD2 as a possible D gene (6 bases). The J call may be incorrect, as the DNA end agrees better with TRBJ2-1. The germline V gene encodes CDR1 DFQATT and CDR2 SNEGSKA (reference sequence). This CDR3 spans 16 amino acids. The CDR3 DNA is TGCAGTGCTAGAGATCACAGGCGGGATCGATACAATGAGCAGTTCTTC. Protein: CSARDHRRDRYNEQFF.

This clonotype has a handful of counts. This sequence joins TRBV10-1 and TRBJ2-1, with D maybe TRBD2 (6 bases). Germline CDR1 is WNHNN and CDR2 is SYGVQD (reference sequence). The CDR3 consists of 15 residues. Trimming removed 2 bases from V and 4 bases from J, with 12 bases in between. The CDR3 region has the DNA TGCGCCAGCAGTGAGGGGCTAGCGCCTTACAATGAGCAGTTCTTC. It codes for CASSEGLAPYNEQFF.

On this clonotype itself: The germline gene is not matched at one end of the junction; a read error may be the cause. The chain's CDR3 is CAIREGTGVYEQYF. The CDR3 DNA reads TGTGCCATCCGTGAAGGTACAGGGGTCTACGAGCAGTACTTC. The chain has TRBV10-3 and TRBJ2-7; 7 bases are a match to TRBD1. This CDR3 contains 14 residues. From germline, CDR1 is ENHRY and CDR2 SYGVKD.

The J gene is TRBJ1-2, the V gene TRBV19; TRBD1 matches 7 bases. Germline CDR1 reads LNHDA; CDR2 reads SQIVND (reference sequence). CDR3 length equals 15 residues. Trimming cost V 3 bases and J 4 bases; bases outside gene matches: 8. DNA for the CDR3: TGTGCCAGTAGTATGCGACAGGGCGGGGGCTATGGCTACACCTTC. Its translation is CASSMRQGGGYGYTF. Based on the CDR3 plus reference TRBV19 and TRBJ1-2, the full variable domain is DGGITQSPKYLFRKEGQNVTLSCEQNLNHDAMYWYRQDPGQGLRLIYYSQIVNDFQKGDIAEGYSVSREKKESFPLTVTSAQKNPTAFYLCASSMRQGGGYGYTFGSGTRLTVV.

CDR3 bases: TGCGCCAGCAGCCAAGTAAGGGTGAATCAGCCCCAGCATTTT. Translating gives CASSQVRVNQPQHF. The V gene is TRBV4-3, the J gene TRBJ1-5, with D hard to call. The V and J ends lost 1 base and 4 bases respectively, with 8 bases between them. The germline CDR1 and CDR2 sequences are LGHNA and YSLEER. The CDR3 loop spans 14 amino acids.

This clonotype has just a few counts. The genes are TRBV27 and TRBJ2-7; 10 bases fit TRBD1. Germline-derived CDR1 and CDR2 are MNHEY and SMNVEV (reference sequence). V lost 0 bases to trimming and J lost 5 bases; unmatched junction nucleotides: 1. The CDR3 loop spans 14 amino acids. Written as DNA, the CDR3 is TGTGCCAGCAGTTTATCGACAGGGGGCAACGAGCAGTACTTC. Residues: CASSLSTGGNEQYF.

This chain connects TRBV28 to TRBJ1-4; D unresolved. From germline, CDR1 is MDHEN and CDR2 SYDVKM. Between the trimmed V and J ends, which lost 6 bases and 6 bases, there was a span of 11 bases. This CDR3 contains 13 residues. This chain's CDR3 is CASRGGRHEKLFF. The CDR3 DNA reads as TGTGCCAGCAGAGGAGGGAGGCATGAAAAACTGTTTTTT.

This clonotype was seen a handful of times. The V and J genes are TRBV5-1 and TRBJ1-1; TRBD1 matches at 8 bases. The CDR3 is 14 residues long. The trim removed 7 bases at V and 3 bases at J, leaving 8 bases unmatched. The germline CDR1 and CDR2 sequences are SGHRS and YFSETQ. In DNA form, the CDR3 reads TGCGCCAGCGAACAGGGGGGTCTGGACACTGAAGCTTTCTTT. It encodes CASEQGGLDTEAFF.

This chain connects TRBV20-1 to TRBJ2-1; possibly TRBD2 for D (6 bases). Trimming removed 3 bases from V and 0 bases from J, with 9 bases in between. The CDR3 is 14 amino acids. Germline lookup yields CDR1 DFQATT and CDR2 SNEGSKA (reference sequence). This chain's CDR3 is CSASETSSYNEQFF. In nucleotides, the CDR3 is TGCAGTGCTAGTGAGACTAGCTCCTACAATGAGCAGTTCTTC.

J is TRBJ2-4 and V is TRBV6-6, with D perhaps matching TRBD1 (6 bases). The CDR3 extends over 12 amino acids. Germline V gene lookup returns CDR1 MNHNY and CDR2 SVGAGI (reference sequence). The V and J ends lost 10 bases and 15 bases respectively, with 22 bases between them. Written as DNA, the CDR3 is TGTGCCACCAGGGTCGGTGACAGGCTTGGGTACTTC. This translates into CATRVGDRLGYF.

V and J are TRBV10-3 and TRBJ2-1; either TRBD1 or TRBD2 may fit D (5 bases each). The J call may be incorrect, as the DNA end agrees better with TRBJ2-7. This CDR3 is built from 14 residues. Germline V lookup: CDR1 ENHRY, CDR2 SYGVKD. The CDR3 here is CAISESRGTHEQYF. The CDR3 DNA is TGTGCCATCAGTGAGTCGAGGGGAACGCACGAGCAGTACTTC.

CDR3 nucleotide sequence: TGTGCCAGCAGCCCGAGGGAGGTTAAAGGACTAGCGGGAGTGGGTGAGCAGTTCTTC. Encoded protein: CASSPREVKGLAGVGEQFF. The chain combines TRBV9 with TRBJ2-1, with 13 bases aligning to TRBD2. V lost 4 bases to trimming and J lost 9 bases; unmatched junction nucleotides: 19. Germline V gives CDR1 SGDLS, CDR2 YYNGEE. The CDR3 loop spans 19 amino acids.

This clonotype was seen repeatedly, ten times or more. The genes are TRBV2 and TRBJ2-5; 12 positions match TRBD2. CDR3 length equals 17 residues. J gave up 4 bases and V 4 bases, and 10 bases lay outside the gene matches. Germline lookup yields CDR1 SNHLY and CDR2 FYNNEI. Here the CDR3 reads CASSASLTSGRSETQYF. In DNA form, the CDR3 reads TGTGCCAGCAGTGCAAGCCTGACTAGCGGGAGATCAGAGACCCAGTACTTC.

Points on this clonotype: A single base separates this from a much larger clone, so it may be a read error. V gene TRBV9 combines with J gene TRBJ2-1; tentative D call: TRBD2 (6 bases). The V gene's germline CDR1 is SGDLS and CDR2 YYNGEE. Trimming left V 3 bases short and J 4 bases short, with 14 bases between. The CDR3 has 15 residues. The CDR3: CASSARDLGYNEQFF. In nucleotides, the CDR3 is TGTGCCAGCAGCGCCCGGGACTTAGGATACAATGAGCAGTTCTTC.

This clonotype was counted between two and nine times. The chain links TRBV12-3 or TRBV12-4 to TRBJ2-5; D perhaps matches TRBD1 (6 bases). V lost 4 bases and J 3 bases, leaving 9 bases between the germline ends. This CDR3 contains 13 residues. The DNA of the CDR3 is TGTGCCAGCAGTTATCGGACAGAAGAGACCCAGTACTTC. Translation gives CASSYRTEETQYF.

This clonotype was observed many times. The chain employs TRBV7-8 and TRBJ1-2; a weak D match, TRBD1 (5 bases). The ends were cut back, 5 bases at V and 4 bases at J, with 17 bases in the middle. Germline V CDR1 and CDR2: SGHVS, FQNEAQ. The CDR3 consists of 15 residues. In DNA, the CDR3 is TGTGCCAGCAGCCCCGCGGGACCGACGATCTATGGCTACACCTTC. Amino acids: CASSPAGPTIYGYTF.